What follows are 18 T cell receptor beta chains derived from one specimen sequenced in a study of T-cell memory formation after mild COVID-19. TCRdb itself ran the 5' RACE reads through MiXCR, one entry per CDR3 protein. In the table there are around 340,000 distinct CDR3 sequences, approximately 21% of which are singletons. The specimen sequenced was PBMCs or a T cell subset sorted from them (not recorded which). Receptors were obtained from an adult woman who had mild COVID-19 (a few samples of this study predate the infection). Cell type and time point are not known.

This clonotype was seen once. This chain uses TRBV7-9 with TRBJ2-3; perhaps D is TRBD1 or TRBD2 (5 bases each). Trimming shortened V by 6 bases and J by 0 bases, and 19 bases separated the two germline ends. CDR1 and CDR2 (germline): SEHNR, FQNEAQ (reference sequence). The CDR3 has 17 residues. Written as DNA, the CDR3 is TGTGCCAGCAGTCCTACCTGGGGGATTGCTAGCACAGATACGCAGTATTTT. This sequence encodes CASSPTWGIASTDTQYF.

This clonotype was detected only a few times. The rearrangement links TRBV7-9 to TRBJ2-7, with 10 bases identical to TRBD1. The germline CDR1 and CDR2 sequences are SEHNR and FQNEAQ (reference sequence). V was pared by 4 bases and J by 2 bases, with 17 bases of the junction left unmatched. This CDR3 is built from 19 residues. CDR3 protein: CASSSSDRGLLKFTYEQYF. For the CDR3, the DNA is TGTGCCAGCAGCTCCTCCGACAGGGGGCTCTTAAAGTTTACCTACGAGCAGTACTTC. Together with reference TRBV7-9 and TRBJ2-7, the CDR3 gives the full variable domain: DTGVSQNPRHKITKRGQNVTFRCDPISEHNRLYWYRQTLGQGPEFLTYFQNEAQLEKSRLLSDRFSAERPKGSFSTLEIQRTEQGDSAMYLCASSSSDRGLLKFTYEQYFGPGTRLTVT.

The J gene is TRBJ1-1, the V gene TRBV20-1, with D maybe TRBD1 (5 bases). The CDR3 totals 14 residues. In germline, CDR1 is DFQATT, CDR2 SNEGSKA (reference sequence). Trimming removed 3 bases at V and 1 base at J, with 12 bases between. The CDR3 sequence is CSASLGTGNTEAFF. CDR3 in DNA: TGCAGTGCTAGTCTTGGGACTGGGAACACTGAAGCTTTCTTT.

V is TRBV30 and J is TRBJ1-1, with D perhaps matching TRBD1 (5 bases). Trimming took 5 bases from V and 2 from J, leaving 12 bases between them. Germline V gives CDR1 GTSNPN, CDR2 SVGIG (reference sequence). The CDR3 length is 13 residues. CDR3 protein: CAWDSGTNTEAFF. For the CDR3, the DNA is TGTGCCTGGGACTCCGGGACCAACACTGAAGCTTTCTTT.

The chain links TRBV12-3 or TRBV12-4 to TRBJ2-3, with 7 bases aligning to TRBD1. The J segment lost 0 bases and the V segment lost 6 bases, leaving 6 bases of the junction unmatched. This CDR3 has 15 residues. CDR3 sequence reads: CASSPRDSSTDTQYF. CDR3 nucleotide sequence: TGTGCCAGCAGCCCGAGGGACAGTAGCACAGATACGCAGTATTTT.

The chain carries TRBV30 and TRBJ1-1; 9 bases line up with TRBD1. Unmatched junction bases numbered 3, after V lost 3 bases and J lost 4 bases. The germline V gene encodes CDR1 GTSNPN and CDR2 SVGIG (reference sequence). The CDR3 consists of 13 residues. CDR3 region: CAWRGQGGTEAFF. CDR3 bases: TGTGCCTGGAGGGGACAGGGAGGCACTGAAGCTTTCTTT.

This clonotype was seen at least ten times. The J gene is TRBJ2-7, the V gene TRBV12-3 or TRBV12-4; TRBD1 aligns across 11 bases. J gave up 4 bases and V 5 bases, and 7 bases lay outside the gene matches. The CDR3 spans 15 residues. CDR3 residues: CASSRYGTGGYEQYF. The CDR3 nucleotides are TGTGCCAGCAGTCGCTACGGGACAGGGGGTTACGAGCAGTACTTC.

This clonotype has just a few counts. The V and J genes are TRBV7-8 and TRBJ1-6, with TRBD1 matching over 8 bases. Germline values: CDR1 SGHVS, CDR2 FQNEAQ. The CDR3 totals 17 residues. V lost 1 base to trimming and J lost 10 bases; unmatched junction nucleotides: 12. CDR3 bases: TGTGCCAGCAGCTTAGTAGCTTACAGGGGGGAAAGGTCACCCCTCCACTTT. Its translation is CASSLVAYRGERSPLHF. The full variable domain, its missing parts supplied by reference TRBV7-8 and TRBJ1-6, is GAGVSQSPRYKVAKRGQDVALRCDPISGHVSLFWYQQALGQGPEFLTYFQNEAQLDKSGLPSDRFFAERPEGSVSTLKIQRTQQEDSAVYLCASSLVAYRGERSPLHFGNGTRLTVT.

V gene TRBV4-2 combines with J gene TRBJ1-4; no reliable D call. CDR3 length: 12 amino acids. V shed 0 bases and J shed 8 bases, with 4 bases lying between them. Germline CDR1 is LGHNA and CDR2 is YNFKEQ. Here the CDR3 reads CASSQDLEKLFF. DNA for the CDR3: TGTGCCAGCAGCCAAGATCTCGAAAAACTGTTTTTT.

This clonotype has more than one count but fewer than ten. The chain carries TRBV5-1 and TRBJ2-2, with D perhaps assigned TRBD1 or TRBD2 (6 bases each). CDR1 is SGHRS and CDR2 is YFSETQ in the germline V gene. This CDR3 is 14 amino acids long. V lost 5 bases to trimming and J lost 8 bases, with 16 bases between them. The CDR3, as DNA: TGCGCCAGCAGGCCGGAGACAGGAGGGGGGGAGCTGTTTTTT. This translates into CASRPETGGGELFF.

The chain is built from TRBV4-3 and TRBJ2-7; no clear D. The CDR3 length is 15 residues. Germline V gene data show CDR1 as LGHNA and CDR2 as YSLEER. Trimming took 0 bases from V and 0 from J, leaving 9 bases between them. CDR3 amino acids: CASSQDAQNSYEQYF. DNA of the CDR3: TGCGCCAGCAGCCAAGATGCCCAAAACTCCTACGAGCAGTACTTC.

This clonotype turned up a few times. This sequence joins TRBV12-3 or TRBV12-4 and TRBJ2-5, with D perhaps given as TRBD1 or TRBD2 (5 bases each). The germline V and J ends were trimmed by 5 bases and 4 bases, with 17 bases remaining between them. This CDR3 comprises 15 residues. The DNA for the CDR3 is TGTGCCAGCAGTAGGGACGTCGGCGGTATAGAGACCCAGTACTTC. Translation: CASSRDVGGIETQYF.

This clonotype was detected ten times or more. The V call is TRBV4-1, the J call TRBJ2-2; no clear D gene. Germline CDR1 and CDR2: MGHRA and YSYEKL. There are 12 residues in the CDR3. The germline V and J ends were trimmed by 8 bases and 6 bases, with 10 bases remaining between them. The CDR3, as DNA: TGCGCCAGCTTACTACCAGCCGGGGAGCTGTTTTTT. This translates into CASLLPAGELFF.

The CDR3 DNA is TGTGCCAGCAGTTCGGGACAGGGGAACCATTCACCCCTCCACTTT. As protein: CASSSGQGNHSPLHF. This chain uses TRBV27 with TRBJ1-6; 10 bases are shared with TRBD1. Germline lookup yields CDR1 MNHEY and CDR2 SMNVEV (reference sequence). The CDR3 spans 15 residues. Trimming cost V 4 bases and J 8 bases; bases outside gene matches: 5.

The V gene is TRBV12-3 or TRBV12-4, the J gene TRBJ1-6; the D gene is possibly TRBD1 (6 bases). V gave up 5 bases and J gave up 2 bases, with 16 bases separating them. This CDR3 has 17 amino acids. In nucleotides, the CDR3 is TGTGCCAGCAGTCAACGAGTCGACAGGCCCTATAATTCACCCCTCCACTTT. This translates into CASSQRVDRPYNSPLHF.

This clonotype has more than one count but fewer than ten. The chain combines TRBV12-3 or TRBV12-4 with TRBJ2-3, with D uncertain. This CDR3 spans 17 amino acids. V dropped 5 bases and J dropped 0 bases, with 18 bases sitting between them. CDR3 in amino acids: CASSTPLGVGSTDTQYF. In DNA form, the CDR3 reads TGTGCCAGCAGTACCCCCCTTGGGGTTGGGAGCACAGATACGCAGTATTTT.

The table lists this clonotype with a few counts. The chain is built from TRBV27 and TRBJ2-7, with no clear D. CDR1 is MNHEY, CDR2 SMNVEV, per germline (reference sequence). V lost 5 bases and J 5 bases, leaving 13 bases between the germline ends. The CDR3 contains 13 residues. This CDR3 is CASSPGPINEQYF. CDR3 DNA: TGTGCCAGCAGTCCCGGACCGATAAACGAGCAGTACTTC.

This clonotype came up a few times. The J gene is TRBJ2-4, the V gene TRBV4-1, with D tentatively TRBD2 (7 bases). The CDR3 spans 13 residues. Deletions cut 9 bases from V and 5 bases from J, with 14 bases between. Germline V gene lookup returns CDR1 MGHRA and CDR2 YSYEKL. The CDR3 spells CASSYGGQNIQYF. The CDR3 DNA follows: TGCGCCAGTTCGTACGGGGGGCAAAACATTCAGTACTTC.